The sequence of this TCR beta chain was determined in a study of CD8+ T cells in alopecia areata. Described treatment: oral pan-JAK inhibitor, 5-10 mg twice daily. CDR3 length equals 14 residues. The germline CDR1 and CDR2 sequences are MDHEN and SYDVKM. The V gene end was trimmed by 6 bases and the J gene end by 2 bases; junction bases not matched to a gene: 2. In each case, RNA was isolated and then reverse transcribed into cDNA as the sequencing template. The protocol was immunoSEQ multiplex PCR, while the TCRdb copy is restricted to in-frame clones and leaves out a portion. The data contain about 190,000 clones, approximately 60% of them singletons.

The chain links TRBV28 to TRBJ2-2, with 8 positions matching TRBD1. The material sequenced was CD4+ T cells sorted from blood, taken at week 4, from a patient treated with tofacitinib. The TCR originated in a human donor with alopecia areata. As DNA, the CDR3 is TGTGCCAGCAGGACAGGGGCAAACACCGGGGAGCTGTTTTTT. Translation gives CASRTGANTGELFF.